This passage covers 4 T cell receptor beta chains from one sample sequenced in a study of blood T cell repertoires in COVID-19. Profiling relied on immunoSEQ multiplex PCR, and the TCRdb table lists in-frame clones only, not all of them. The sample records about 150,000 clones, around 83% being singletons. The specimen sequenced was peripheral blood. Source of these receptors: a woman between 55 and 75 years old with COVID-19, enrolled during active disease.

This clone was counted a single time. The chain is built from TRBV27 and TRBJ2-5; maybe TRBD1 (5 bases). The CDR3 totals 13 residues. Germline V gives CDR1 MNHEY, CDR2 SMNVEV (reference sequence). Trimming pared 2 bases from V and 5 bases from J, leaving 9 bases between. The chain's CDR3 is CASSLAGLETQYF. The DNA for the CDR3 is TGTGCCAGCAGTTTAGCAGGGTTGGAGACCCAGTACTTC.

This clone was seen a handful of times. This sequence joins TRBV7-8 and TRBJ1-3; no clear D. Trimming took off 7 bases at V and 0 bases at J, with 10 bases between the two ends. Germline loops: CDR1 SGHVS, CDR2 FQNEAQ. The CDR3 length is 14 residues. CDR3 DNA: TGTGCCAGCACCTATTCCCCCTCTGGAAACACCATATATTTT. Its protein is CASTYSPSGNTIYF.

This clone was observed a single time. The chain is built from TRBV10-3 and TRBJ2-3; the D is unclear. Germline V gene data show CDR1 as ENHRY and CDR2 as SYGVKD. V dropped 1 base and J dropped 5 bases, with 10 bases sitting between them. This CDR3 spans 14 amino acids. This CDR3 is CAISEFKQKDTQYF. CDR3 nucleotide sequence: TGTGCCATCAGTGAGTTTAAGCAAAAAGATACGCAGTATTTT.

The rearrangement links TRBV2 to TRBJ1-5, with TRBD1 as a possible D gene (6 bases). Looked up from germline, CDR1 is SNHLY and CDR2 is FYNNEI. The CDR3 spans 15 residues. Trimming took 6 bases from V and 4 from J, leaving 16 bases between them. The CDR3 loop reads CASRRAGDRNQPQHF. The CDR3 DNA sequence: TGTGCCAGCAGGAGGGCAGGGGATCGGAATCAGCCCCAGCATTTT.